The present T cell receptor (beta chain) was sequenced within a study of beta chain features in type 1 diabetes. A CD45RO/CCR7/CD25/CD127/CD95/CD27 panel sorted naive, central memory, regulatory and stem cell-like memory CD4+ cells. The entirety of the isolated RNA underwent reverse transcription, so expressed TCRB transcripts were sequenced. Mean read depth for naive, central memory and regulatory T cell samples was approximately 3.57 million reads. Assay used: immunoSEQ multiplex PCR; TCRdb lists only in-frame clones, some missing. The table lists 250,000 or so clones, roughly 14% of them singletons. Points from the study as a whole: Shorter TCRB CDR3s, moderately but significantly so, marked every one of the four CD4+ subsets in Type 1 diabetes patients.

V dropped 2 bases and J dropped 9; count of bases not matched to a gene: 4. This CDR3 spans 14 amino acids. Germline CDR1 is SGHAT and CDR2 is FQDESV (reference sequence). As regards this clone: Its antigen is currently unknown.

The sample comprised naive CD4+ T cells from blood. The chain joins TRBV11-1 to TRBJ2-1; TRBD2 matches at 10 bases. The clonotype was recovered from a man between 25 and 39 years old with type 1 diabetes. The CDR3 spells CASSLLAGAPEQFF. In DNA form, the CDR3 reads TGTGCCAGCAGCTTACTAGCGGGAGCTCCTGAGCAGTTCTTC.